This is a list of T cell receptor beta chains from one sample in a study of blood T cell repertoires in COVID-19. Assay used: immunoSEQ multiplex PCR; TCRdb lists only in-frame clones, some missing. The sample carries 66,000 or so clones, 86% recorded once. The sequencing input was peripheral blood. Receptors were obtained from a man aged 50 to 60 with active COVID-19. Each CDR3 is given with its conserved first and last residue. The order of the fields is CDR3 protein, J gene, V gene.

CATSDSIGGLDNEQFF | TRBJ2-1 | TRBV24-1
CASSPIGSGGAGQFF | TRBJ2-1 | TRBV7-9
CASSLGTGLNEKLFF | TRBJ1-4 | TRBV18
CASNSRGTNEKLFF | TRBJ1-4 | TRBV6-5
CASSSSSNYGYTF | TRBJ1-2 | TRBV11-2
CASSYLTGYNEQFF | TRBJ2-1 | TRBV6-6
CASSWEGRGNEQFF | TRBJ2-1 | TRBV6-5
CASSEIARTSTDTQYF | TRBJ2-3 | TRBV6-1
CASTTGGGPINTGELFF | TRBJ2-2 | TRBV5-4
CASDGTSGIYEQYF | TRBJ2-7 | TRBV27
CATSVRGISTDTQYF | TRBJ2-3 | TRBV24-1
CASSFRPSGTSTDTQYF | TRBJ2-3 | TRBV11-3
CASSRRDFDNEQFF | TRBJ2-1 | TRBV18
CASSLSGTPYTEAFF | TRBJ1-1 | TRBV6-6
CASSLAGSVSTDTQYF | TRBJ2-3 | TRBV5-4
CASSPGGTFTEAFF | TRBJ1-1 | TRBV5-1
CASSSVMNTEAFF | TRBJ1-1 | TRBV27
CATSRDEGQPQHF | TRBJ1-5 | TRBV15
CASSPRVAGALHF | TRBJ1-6 | TRBV3-1/TRBV3-2
CASSITGIYNSPLHF | TRBJ1-6 | TRBV19
CASRGGLAGEETQYF | TRBJ2-5 | TRBV7-2
CAISDDGVSGYTF | TRBJ1-2 | TRBV10-3
CASSLTDRREKLFF | TRBJ1-4 | TRBV5-6
CASRAGERGNTIYF | TRBJ1-3 | TRBV6-5
CASSARDRGSAEAFF | TRBJ1-1 | TRBV19
CASRMGTGKGWSEKLFF | TRBJ1-4 | TRBV11-2
CASSLLAGGPSQETQYF | TRBJ2-5 | TRBV5-5
CASTSPGQISGANVLTF | TRBJ2-6 | TRBV28
CASSYEPYEQYF | TRBJ2-7 | TRBV6-6
CASSTGELNTEAFF | TRBJ1-1 | TRBV5-5
CASTGTSGAGETQYF | TRBJ2-5 | TRBV3-1/TRBV3-2
CPRGGPRQPDTQYF | TRBJ2-3 | TRBV24-1
CATSDGRQYQPQHF | TRBJ1-5 | TRBV24-1
CASSLISTGNLAKNIQYF | TRBJ2-4 | TRBV5-5
CSGRGGTEAFF | TRBJ1-1 | TRBV29-1
CASSVETGVGYGYTF | TRBJ1-2 | TRBV9
CASRGTGRAGANVLTF | TRBJ2-6 | TRBV7-9
CASSRDPGGLNTEAFF | TRBJ1-1 | TRBV21-1
CASSLLWEANYGYTF | TRBJ1-2 | TRBV5-5
CASSYLQLAGEQYF | TRBJ2-7 | TRBV6-6